The 27 T cell receptor beta chains in this list originate from one sample, sequenced in a study of blood T cell repertoires in COVID-19. Only in-frame clones appear in the TCRdb table, and some are missing; sequencing was by immunoSEQ multiplex PCR. The sample contains more than 85,000 clones, about 91% of which appear only once. Sequencing was done on a sample of peripheral blood. These receptors were obtained from a man younger than 30 with acute or convalescent COVID-19.

The chain carries TRBV5-4 and TRBJ1-6, with 7 bases matching TRBD1. The CDR3 contains 14 residues. The ends lost 4 bases at V and 5 bases at J; junction bases unmatched: 3. CDR1 is SGHNT, CDR2 YYREEE, per germline (reference sequence). The CDR3 sequence: CASSLRGHNSPLHF. Written as DNA, the CDR3 is TGTGCCAGCAGCCTAAGGGGGCATAATTCACCCCTCCACTTT.

The V call is TRBV6-1, the J call TRBJ2-2, with D maybe TRBD1 (6 bases). The CDR3 length is 14 residues. CDR1 and CDR2 (germline): MNHNS, SASEGT. V was clipped by 2 bases and J by 5 bases, with 9 bases between them. CDR3 bases: TGTGCCAGCAGTGAATGGACAGTGACCGGGGAGCTGTTTTTT. This gives the protein CASSEWTVTGELFF.

This chain's CDR3 is CASSETDLSSYNSPLHF. Written as DNA, the CDR3 is TGTGCCAGCAGTGAAACGGACTTGAGCTCCTATAATTCACCCCTCCACTTT. V and J are TRBV6-1 and TRBJ1-6; D is unresolved. From germline, CDR1 is MNHNS and CDR2 SASEGT. The germline V and J ends were trimmed by 2 bases and 0 bases, with 11 bases remaining between them. The CDR3 has 17 amino acids.

The gene calls are TRBV15 and TRBJ2-1; 9 bases agree with TRBD2. Trimming took 0 bases from V and 0 from J; bases not matched to a gene: 3. This CDR3 contains 17 residues. Per germline, CDR1 LNHNV and CDR2 YYDKDF (reference sequence). The CDR3 DNA reads TGTGCCACCAGCAGAGAATCTAGCGGGAACTCCTACAATGAGCAGTTCTTC. Its protein product is CATSRESSGNSYNEQFF.

This clone appeared a single time. The genes are TRBV6-5 and TRBJ1-4; 7 positions agree with TRBD1. V shed 7 bases and J 8 bases; nucleotides not matched to a gene: 13. This CDR3 region has 15 residues. Germline V gene data show CDR1 as MNHEY and CDR2 as SVGAGI. Here the CDR3 reads CASKLQGVSGEKLFF. The CDR3 DNA sequence: TGTGCCAGCAAGCTCCAGGGGGTATCAGGAGAAAAACTGTTTTTT.

The chain uses TRBV3-1 (or the pseudogene TRBV3-2) and TRBJ1-3, with D maybe TRBD1 (6 bases). The germline V gene has CDR1 LGHDT and CDR2 YNNKEL (reference sequence). The V gene lost 0 bases and the J gene lost 13 bases, with 19 bases spanning the gap. This CDR3 comprises 15 residues. This CDR3 reads CASSQDQGPTEQIYF. CDR3 coding DNA: TGTGCCAGCAGCCAAGATCAGGGGCCGACCGAACAGATATATTTT.

The chain joins TRBV7-2 to TRBJ1-1; tentatively, D is TRBD1 (6 bases). CDR1 is SGHTA and CDR2 is FQGNSA in the germline V gene. V lost 5 bases and J lost 6, with 13 bases in between. This CDR3 has 13 amino acids. The DNA of the CDR3 is TGTGCCAGCAGCCGTGACAGGAGTGCTGAAGCTTTCTTT. Its translation is CASSRDRSAEAFF.

The chain recombines TRBV5-1 with TRBJ2-1; 8 nucleotides align to TRBD2. Germline assignment: CDR1 SGHRS and CDR2 YFSETQ. CDR3 length equals 14 residues. After removal of 0 bases from V and 5 bases from J, the junction contained 1 base not matched to a gene. The CDR3 DNA is TGCGCCAGCAGCTTGGCCGGGGGGGACAATGAGCAGTTCTTC. It translates to CASSLAGGDNEQFF.

The chain joins TRBV10-2 to TRBJ2-2; D remains unclear. The CDR3 is 13 residues long. V lost 10 bases and J 4 bases, leaving 13 bases between the germline ends. Germline CDR1 is WSHSY and CDR2 is SAAADI. CDR3 amino acids: CAISAAITGELFF. For the CDR3, the DNA is TGCGCCATCTCGGCGGCCATCACCGGGGAGCTGTTTTTT.

The V gene is TRBV7-9, the J gene TRBJ2-1, with D possibly being TRBD1 (6 bases). With 5 bases removed from V and 0 bases from J, the gap between germline ends came to 14 bases. The CDR3 sequence is 16 residues long. The germline V gene encodes CDR1 SEHNR and CDR2 FQNEAQ (reference sequence). CDR3 residues: CASSPPRGDSYNEQFF. CDR3 nucleotide sequence: TGTGCCAGCAGCCCGCCCAGGGGCGACTCCTACAATGAGCAGTTCTTC.

This sequence joins TRBV5-4 and TRBJ1-1; the D gene is possibly TRBD1 (5 bases). V lost 5 bases and J lost 1, with 12 bases in between. This CDR3 is built from 14 residues. Looked up from germline, CDR1 is SGHNT and CDR2 is YYREEE (reference sequence). The CDR3 DNA reads TGTGCCAGCAGTCGTGGGGGGACGAACACTGAAGCTTTCTTT. Protein sequence: CASSRGGTNTEAFF.

The J gene is TRBJ2-1, the V gene TRBV7-8; 11 bases align to TRBD1. V shed 6 bases and J 9 bases; nucleotides not matched to a gene: 7. The length of the CDR3 is 14 residues. Germline CDR1 reads SGHVS; CDR2 reads FQNEAQ. As DNA, the CDR3 is TGTGCCAGCAGTTCCGGGACAGGGGGGGGTGAGCAGTTCTTC. It specifies CASSSGTGGGEQFF.

To note about this clone: Distinct nucleotide sequences in the sample also encode this CDR3. This chain uses TRBV5-1 with TRBJ1-1; 8 bases line up with TRBD1. Looked up from germline, CDR1 is SGHRS and CDR2 is YFSETQ. V dropped 4 bases and J dropped 1; count of bases not matched to a gene: 3. The CDR3 consists of 14 residues. The CDR3 region is CASSRGQANTEAFF. CDR3 in DNA: TGCGCCAGCAGCAGGGGACAGGCGAACACTGAAGCTTTCTTT.

V usage is TRBV19 and J usage is TRBJ2-1, with a weak D call TRBD1 (6 bases). This CDR3 is built from 16 residues. Germline CDR1 is LNHDA and CDR2 is SQIVND (reference sequence). V lost 2 bases to trimming and J lost 8 bases, with 19 bases between them. DNA of the CDR3: TGTGCCAGTAGTATAAGGGCACAGGGCTTAGGGTATGAGCAGTTCTTC. Its protein is CASSIRAQGLGYEQFF.

This chain uses TRBV5-1 with TRBJ2-2, with 10 nucleotides matching TRBD1. The germline CDR1 and CDR2 sequences are SGHRS and YFSETQ. The CDR3 extends over 15 amino acids. Trimming removed 7 bases from V and 4 bases from J; junction bases left unmatched: 7. CDR3 coding DNA: TGCGCCAGCGCCGGGACAGGGGTTACCACCGGGGAGCTGTTTTTT. This sequence encodes CASAGTGVTTGELFF. Based on the CDR3 plus reference TRBV5-1 and TRBJ2-2, the full variable domain is KAGVTQTPRYLIKTRGQQVTLSCSPISGHRSVSWYQQTPGQGLQFLFEYFSETQRNKGNFPGRFSGRQFSNSRSEMNVSTLELGDSALYLCASAGTGVTTGELFFGEGSRLTVL.

The chain is built from TRBV27 and TRBJ1-4, with 8 bases lining up with TRBD1. Germline V CDR1 and CDR2: MNHEY, SMNVEV (reference sequence). Unmatched junction bases numbered 7, after V lost 3 bases and J lost 10 bases. There are 14 residues in the CDR3. The CDR3: CASSFQTGEGKLFF. CDR3 DNA sequence: TGTGCCAGCAGTTTCCAGACAGGGGAGGGAAAACTGTTTTTT.

The rearrangement links TRBV19 to TRBJ2-1; D perhaps matches TRBD2 (6 bases). This CDR3 contains 14 residues. The V and J ends lost 6 bases and 0 bases respectively, with 9 bases between them. Germline values: CDR1 LNHDA, CDR2 SQIVND (reference sequence). In DNA, the CDR3 is TGTGCCAGTAGCGGGGGATTCTCCTACAATGAGCAGTTCTTC. Amino acid sequence: CASSGGFSYNEQFF.

The chain couples TRBV29-1 to TRBJ1-1; TRBD1 matches 8 bases. Looked up from germline, CDR1 is SQVTM and CDR2 is ANQGSEA. The CDR3 is 14 residues long. V trimming: 3 bases; J trimming: 3 bases; junction bases outside the gene matches: 6. CDR3 DNA sequence: TGCAGCGTTGATAAGGGACAGGCCTACACTGAAGCTTTCTTT. It specifies CSVDKGQAYTEAFF.

CDR3 coding DNA: TGTGCCAGCAGTTCCAGGACAGGGGCCCTCTATGGCTACACCTTC. This sequence encodes CASSSRTGALYGYTF. The chain employs TRBV28 and TRBJ1-2; 9 bases are shared with TRBD1. V lost 4 bases and J lost 4; bases outside the gene matches: 7. This CDR3 is built from 15 residues. Germline V lookup: CDR1 MDHEN, CDR2 SYDVKM.

The V and J genes are TRBV5-1 and TRBJ2-2; D may be TRBD2 (5 bases). This CDR3 has 14 residues. V was cut by 0 bases and J by 6 bases, with 9 bases left in between. Germline V lookup: CDR1 SGHRS, CDR2 YFSETQ. The CDR3 coding sequence is TGCGCCAGCAGCTTGGTTGAGGGAGCCGGGGAGCTGTTTTTT. Its translation: CASSLVEGAGELFF.

Comments on this clone: In the same sample, other DNA sequences code for this CDR3. The chain links TRBV5-1 to TRBJ1-3, with D perhaps TRBD1 (5 bases). Trimming removed 2 bases from V and 0 bases from J, with 6 bases in between. The CDR3 has 14 amino acids. Looked up from germline, CDR1 is SGHRS and CDR2 is YFSETQ. The CDR3 loop reads CASSLDSSGNTIYF. CDR3 in DNA: TGCGCCAGCAGCTTAGACAGCTCTGGAAACACCATATATTTT.

The chain combines TRBV5-4 with TRBJ2-3; 10 bases align to TRBD2. Germline values: CDR1 SGHNT, CDR2 YYREEE (reference sequence). V shed 3 bases, J shed 3 bases, and the junction held 10 bases outside the gene matches. The CDR3 runs 17 residues. DNA of the CDR3: TGTGCCAGCAGCTCCCTAGTTAGCGGGAGGCGGACAGATACGCAGTATTTT. Its protein is CASSSLVSGRRTDTQYF.

The chain has TRBV6-5 and TRBJ2-3, with D possibly being TRBD1 (6 bases). The ends were cut back, 0 bases at V and 5 bases at J, with 9 bases in the middle. Germline V CDR1 and CDR2: MNHEY, SVGAGI. The CDR3 spans 14 residues. DNA of the CDR3: TGTGCCAGCAGTTACTCGGACAGCGGAGATACGCAGTATTTT. It translates to CASSYSDSGDTQYF.

The chain carries TRBV19 and TRBJ1-2, with TRBD1 matching 9 bases. This CDR3 spans 13 amino acids. Trimming removed 3 bases from V and 8 bases from J; junction bases left unmatched: 4. Per the germline V gene, CDR1 is LNHDA and CDR2 is SQIVND (reference sequence). The CDR3 DNA is TGTGCCAGTAGTATGGGACAGGGAGGAGGCTACACCTTC. Translating it yields CASSMGQGGGYTF.

This clone is a singleton in its sample. This chain links TRBV5-4 with TRBJ2-2; TRBD2 aligns across 10 bases. Losses at the gene ends were 3 bases for V and 4 bases for J; bases not matched to a gene: 3. The length of the CDR3 is 15 residues. CDR1 is SGHNT, CDR2 YYREEE, per germline (reference sequence). The CDR3 sequence is CASSSGLASTGELFF. For the CDR3, the DNA is TGTGCCAGCAGCTCGGGACTAGCGTCCACCGGGGAGCTGTTTTTT.

V usage is TRBV18 and J usage is TRBJ2-1, with D possibly matching TRBD2 (7 bases). CDR1 and CDR2 from the germline V gene are KGHSH and LQKENI. The length of the CDR3 is 16 residues. V was cut by 1 base and J by 8 bases, with 18 bases left in between. The CDR3 nucleotides are TGTGCCAGCTCACCACAGGTCGGCGGGGGCGGCGATGAGCAGTTCTTC. It encodes CASSPQVGGGGDEQFF.

The chain joins TRBV27 to TRBJ1-2; 7 nucleotides align to TRBD1. With V trimmed by 4 bases and J by 8 bases, 7 bases remained unmatched. The CDR3 extends over 13 amino acids. Germline loops: CDR1 MNHEY, CDR2 SMNVEV (reference sequence). CDR3 sequence reads: CASSSTRGSGYTF. The CDR3 DNA reads TGTGCCAGCAGTTCAACCAGGGGGAGCGGCTACACCTTC.